This T cell receptor beta chain emerged from a study of Graves' ophthalmopathy and Graves' hyperthyroidism. For the study at large: Pretreatment peripheral blood was obtained at initial diagnosis.

This CDR3 comprises 17 residues. The V end was cut by 1 base, the J end by 2 bases, with 14 bases between. Per the germline V gene, CDR1 is SGHTA and CDR2 is FQGNSA. Investigators amplified TCR beta CDR3 regions from RNA transcripts. An opening RT-PCR round employed HTBI primers and preceded a second-round multiplex PCR. One entry per CDR3 protein results from TCRdb running MiXCR on the multiplex PCR reads. The table has approximately 640,000 distinct CDR3 sequences, roughly 39% seen once; the top ten hold roughly 3.5%. The sequenced sample was peripheral blood. The chain is built from TRBV7-2 and TRBJ1-4; D not resolved. This sequence was found in an adult man with Graves' ophthalmopathy. Written as DNA, the CDR3 is TGTGCCAGCAGCTTAGGGAGCGGGGAGACGACTAATGAAAAACTGTTTTTT. Translated, it gives CASSLGSGETTNEKLFF. The full variable domain, its missing parts supplied by reference TRBV7-2 and TRBJ1-4, is GAGVSQSPSNKVTEKGKDVELRCDPISGHTALYWYRQSLGQGLEFLIYFQGNSAPDKSGLPSDRFSAERTGGSVSTLTIQRTQQEDSAVYLCASSLGSGETTNEKLFFGSGTQLSVL.